The following is a TCR beta chain sequence with its context. Antigen: not known. Per germline, CDR1 SGDLS and CDR2 YYNGEE. After removal of 3 bases from V and 4 bases from J, the junction contained 3 bases not matched to a gene. The CDR3 is 13 amino acids. This sample was taken from a study of T cell responses to AZD1222 COVID-19 vaccine. The method was immunoSEQ multiplex PCR; TCRdb's version includes in-frame clones alone and lacks a portion of them. The sample consists of around 83,000 clones, more than 70% of them appearing once. Overall study findings and caveats: Baseline testing showed seropositivity in only a handful of AZD1222 recipients. Variant regions that are unmutated are reportedly the target of nearly half of spike-specific TCRs. The donor cohort was predominantly white British with a female majority, and clonal diversity may have been underestimated.

The V gene is TRBV9, the J gene TRBJ2-7; 8 bases are shared with TRBD1. Material: peripheral blood, obtained on day 0 of AZD1222 vaccination. The clonotype comes from an adult in good health. This CDR3 reads CASSAGGVYEQYF. Written as DNA, the CDR3 is TGTGCCAGCAGCGCAGGGGGCGTATACGAGCAGTACTTC.